This T cell receptor beta chain comes out of a study of CDR3 diversity in severe acne. CDR1 KGHDR and CDR2 SFDVKD come from the germline V gene. CDR3 length: 15 residues. Trimming took 3 bases from V and 3 from J, leaving 8 bases between them. Each CDR3 protein is one row after TCRdb ran MiXCR on the PCR reads. The sample lists 65,000 to 95,000 distinct CDR3 sequences, roughly 51% seen once, with roughly an eighth in the top ten. The gene calls are TRBV24-1 and TRBJ1-6, with D unresolved. Sequenced sample: blood. The TCR originated in a male donor in good health, without acne. This CDR3 is CATSDISYYNSPLHF. Written as DNA, the CDR3 is TGTGCCACCAGTGATATCAGCTACTATAATTCACCCCTCCACTTT.